This T cell receptor beta chain was captured by sequencing in a study of T-cell memory formation after mild COVID-19. TCRdb processed the 5' RACE reads anew with MiXCR; each CDR3 protein has one entry. The repertoire holds approximately 65,000 distinct CDR3 sequences, with about 9.4% as singletons. This clonotype was seen a handful of times. V lost 6 bases, J lost 1 base, and 5 bases stayed unmatched. The CDR3 consists of 15 residues. Germline V CDR1 and CDR2: MGHDK, SYGVNS. This sequence was found in a young man who had mild COVID-19 (a few samples of this study predate the infection). Cell type and time point are not known. The specimen sequenced was PBMCs or a T cell subset sorted from them (not recorded which). V and J are TRBV25-1 and TRBJ2-5; TRBD1 matches 10 bases. CDR3 DNA: TGTGCCAGCAGCGCGGGACAGGGGCGCCAAGAGACCCAGTACTTC. Translation gives CASSAGQGRQETQYF.